Listed below are T cell receptor beta chains from one sample, sequenced in a study of blood T cell repertoires in COVID-19. The assay was immunoSEQ multiplex PCR, and TCRdb's table has in-frame clones only and misses some. The table lists roughly 150,000 clones, 80% of them singletons. The sequencing sample was made of PBMCs or T cells enriched from blood (not recorded which). All receptors derive from a man aged 40-49 years who had recovered from COVID-19. Each CDR3 is given with its conserved first and last residue. D genes are given only for firm matches. Part of the rows lack a size; the others show once, few, many or a class for expanded clones.

clone size	V gene	J gene	D gene	CDR3 protein	CDR3 DNA
.	TRBV30	TRBJ1-6	TRBD1	CACARPGQGGSPLHF	TGTGCCTGCGCCCGCCCGGGACAGGGAGGATCACCCCTCCACTTT
.	TRBV2	TRBJ1-1	TRBD1	CASRSLEGGGTEAFF	TGTGCCAGCAGGAGCCTCGAAGGGGGCGGCACTGAAGCTTTCTTT
.	TRBV7-8	TRBJ2-3	TRBD2	CASSLEAGGPGDTQYF	TGTGCCAGCAGCTTAGAGGCGGGGGGGCCGGGAGATACGCAGTATTTT
.	TRBV19	TRBJ1-5	TRBD1	CASSGTGYQPQHF	TGTGCCAGTAGCGGGACAGGGTATCAGCCCCAGCATTTT
few	TRBV29-1	TRBJ1-2	.	CSVEGGKGYTF	TGCAGCGTAGAGGGGGGGAAGGGCTACACCTTC
.	TRBV11-1	TRBJ1-1	.	CASSLGQGTGTEAFF	TGTGCCAGCAGCTTAGGCCAGGGGACGGGCACTGAAGCTTTCTTT
once	TRBV4-1	TRBJ2-2	.	CASSSSGSLTGELFF	TGCGCCAGCAGCTCCTCAGGTTCGTTGACCGGGGAGCTGTTTTTT
.	TRBV3-1/TRBV3-2	TRBJ2-7	.	CASSHPVSEQYF	TGTGCCAGCAGCCATCCGGTTTCCGAGCAGTACTTC
.	TRBV7-9	TRBJ1-2	.	CASSPAGAFYGYTF	TGTGCCAGCAGCCCCGCGGGCGCTTTCTATGGCTACACCTTC
.	TRBV9	TRBJ1-6	.	CASSVTGSPLHF	TGTGCCAGCAGCGTAACAGGATCACCCCTCCACTTT
.	TRBV5-1	TRBJ2-5	TRBD2	CASSARLAGEETQYF	TGCGCCAGCAGCGCCCGACTAGCGGGGGAAGAGACCCAGTACTTC
.	TRBV19	TRBJ2-1	.	CASSIPWGAFNEQFF	TGTGCCAGTAGTATTCCTTGGGGCGCTTTCAATGAGCAGTTCTTC
.	TRBV27	TRBJ1-6	.	CASSLYQGSGYGNSPLHF	TGTGCCAGCAGTTTATATCAGGGAAGTGGTTATGGGAATTCACCCCTCCACTTT
once	TRBV4-2	TRBJ2-1	.	CASSQDGTRGRDNEQFF	TGTGCCAGCAGCCAAGATGGAACCCGAGGTCGAGACAATGAGCAGTTCTTC
.	TRBV7-3	TRBJ2-3	.	CASSPSGKADTQYF	TGTGCCAGCAGCCCCTCGGGGAAGGCAGATACGCAGTATTTT
.	TRBV5-4	TRBJ1-4	TRBD1	CASSSWTGKKLFF	TGTGCCAGCAGCTCATGGACAGGGAAGAAACTGTTTTTT
.	TRBV4-1	TRBJ2-7	TRBD2	CASSQGVGDYYEQYF	TGCGCCAGCAGCCAAGGTGTAGGGGACTACTACGAGCAGTACTTC
.	TRBV9	TRBJ1-3	TRBD1	CASSPRGTGSSGNTIYF	TGTGCCAGCAGCCCCCGAGGGACAGGAAGCTCTGGAAACACCATATATTTT
.	TRBV5-4	TRBJ2-5	.	CASSLDGETQYF	TGTGCCAGCAGTTTGGACGGAGAGACCCAGTACTTC
.	TRBV24-1	TRBJ1-3	TRBD1	CATSDPRGPGNTIYF	TGTGCCACCAGTGATCCCAGGGGGCCTGGAAACACCATATATTTT
.	TRBV30	TRBJ1-5	.	CAWSLTGGSNQPQHF	TGTGCCTGGAGCCTTACGGGGGGATCCAATCAGCCCCAGCATTTT
.	TRBV5-1	TRBJ1-2	TRBD1	CASSLGDSYGYTF	TGCGCCAGCAGCTTAGGGGACAGCTATGGCTACACCTTC
.	TRBV19	TRBJ1-5	.	CASSIGGRVDQPQHF	TGTGCCAGTAGTATCGGGGGAAGGGTTGATCAGCCCCAGCATTTT
.	TRBV10-3	TRBJ2-3	TRBD2	CAISERLASGGPADTQYF	TGTGCCATCAGTGAGCGGCTGGCTAGCGGGGGGCCGGCAGATACGCAGTATTTT
.	TRBV5-1	TRBJ2-7	.	CASRSGGADEQYF	TGCGCCAGCAGAAGTGGCGGGGCCGACGAGCAGTACTTC
.	TRBV30	TRBJ1-1	.	CAWIPNRKAFF	TGTGCCTGGATCCCCAATAGAAAAGCTTTCTTT
few	TRBV2	TRBJ1-2	.	CASSDEQGGYGYTF	TGTGCCAGCAGTGATGAACAGGGTGGCTATGGCTACACCTTC
once	TRBV20-1	TRBJ2-3	TRBD2	CSASGTSGGQGDTQYF	TGCAGTGCTAGTGGAACTAGCGGGGGGCAGGGAGATACGCAGTATTTT
few	TRBV9	TRBJ2-7	.	CASSPRQGGHEQYF	TGTGCCAGCAGCCCCAGGCAGGGGGGCCACGAGCAGTACTTC
.	TRBV6-5	TRBJ1-5	.	CASSFRQLSNQPQHF	TGTGCCAGCAGTTTTAGACAGCTTAGCAATCAGCCCCAGCATTTT
few	TRBV19	TRBJ2-1	.	CASSGTWDTYNEQFF	TGTGCCAGTAGTGGAACCTGGGACACCTACAATGAGCAGTTCTTC